This TCR beta chain was documented in a study of patients and donors after allogeneic stem cell transplantation. TCRdb processed the RT-PCR reads anew with MiXCR; each CDR3 protein has one entry. This table has about 410,000 distinct CDR3 sequences, approximately 16% appearing once. Germline V gene lookup returns CDR1 DFQATT and CDR2 SNEGSKA (reference sequence). The V end lost 3 bases, the J end lost 7 bases, and 12 bases lay between the germline ends. The CDR3 loop spans 13 amino acids. This clonotype was seen many times. The rearrangement joins TRBV20-1 to TRBJ1-4, with D unresolved. The source of this sequence is a human donor who was either an allogeneic HSCT recipient or a stem cell or donor lymphocyte infusion donor (not recorded which). It is not recorded whose cells these are; they may come from a transplant donor. The sequencing sample was made of blood, either unsorted or a sorted T cell fraction (not recorded which). The CDR3 DNA reads TGCAGTGCTAGTTCGGCGGGAGGTGAAAAACTGTTTTTT. It codes for CSASSAGGEKLFF.